This TCR beta chain came from a study of cytomegalovirus exposure and HLA in healthy donors. Vbeta (60) and Jbeta (13) primers were used in the PCR. Assay used: immunoSEQ multiplex PCR; TCRdb lists only in-frame clones, some missing. The sample contains roughly 130,000 clones, about 80% of which appear only once. Regarding this clone: Its target is not known.

Regarding the study as a whole: A later analysis found most CMV-associated TCR beta chains apparently HLA-restricted. Cytomegalovirus status was reportedly diagnosed by the classifier with high specificity and sensitivity.

Trimming cost V 0 bases and J 5 bases, with 13 bases left between them. The CDR3 has 15 residues. From germline, CDR1 is MGHRA and CDR2 YSYEKL. The sample comprised PBMCs. The chain uses TRBV4-1 and TRBJ2-5, with no clear D. This receptor was obtained from a human donor in good health. CDR3 in amino acids: CASSQELALMETQYF. CDR3 DNA sequence: TGCGCCAGCAGCCAAGAGTTAGCTTTGATGGAGACCCAGTACTTC.